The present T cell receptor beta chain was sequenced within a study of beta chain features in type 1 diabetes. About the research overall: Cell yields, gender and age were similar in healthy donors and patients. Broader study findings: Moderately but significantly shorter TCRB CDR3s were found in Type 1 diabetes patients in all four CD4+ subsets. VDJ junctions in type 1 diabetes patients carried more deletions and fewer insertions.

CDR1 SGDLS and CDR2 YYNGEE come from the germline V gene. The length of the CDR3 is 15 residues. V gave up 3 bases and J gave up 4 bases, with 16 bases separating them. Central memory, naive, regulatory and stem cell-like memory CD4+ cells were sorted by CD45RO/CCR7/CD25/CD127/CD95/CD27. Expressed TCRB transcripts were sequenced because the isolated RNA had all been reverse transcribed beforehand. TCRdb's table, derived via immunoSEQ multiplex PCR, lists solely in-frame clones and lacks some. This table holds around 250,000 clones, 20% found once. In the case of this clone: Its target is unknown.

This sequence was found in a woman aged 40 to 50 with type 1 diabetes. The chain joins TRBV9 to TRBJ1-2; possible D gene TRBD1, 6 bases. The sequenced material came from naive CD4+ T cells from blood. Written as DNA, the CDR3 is TGTGCCAGCAGCGCCCGTCCCGGGACATCCTATGGCTACACCTTC. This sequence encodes CASSARPGTSYGYTF.